The 20 T cell receptor beta chains below all came from one sample that was sequenced in a study of identical twins. TCRdb reprocessed the 5' RACE reads with MiXCR, giving one entry per CDR3 protein. The repertoire consists of about 500,000 distinct CDR3 sequences, with more than 13% occurring once and the leading ten covering 0.98%. The same sample was also studied in work on yellow fever vaccine responses in identical twins.

The specimen sequenced was CD4+ T cells sorted from blood. These receptors originate from a woman aged 18-29 years in good health.

This clonotype was found a few times. The V and J genes are TRBV6-5 and TRBJ1-4, with a possible D match to TRBD1 (5 bases). The ends were cut back, 2 bases at V and 8 bases at J, with 18 bases in the middle. Germline loops: CDR1 MNHEY, CDR2 SVGAGI. This CDR3 region has 16 residues. CDR3 protein: CASSYPRGTRDEKLFF. CDR3 coding DNA: TGTGCCAGCAGTTACCCGCGGGGGACCAGGGACGAAAAACTGTTTTTT.

The table lists this clonotype with a few counts. This sequence joins TRBV4-3 and TRBJ2-2; D unclear. CDR3 length: 14 residues. V gave up 2 bases and J gave up 5 bases, with 9 bases separating them. CDR1 LGHNA and CDR2 YSLEER come from the germline V gene. The chain's CDR3 is CASSQLAGTGELFF. The CDR3 coding sequence is TGCGCCAGCAGCCAATTGGCTGGGACCGGGGAGCTGTTTTTT.

This clonotype was picked up one time. The junction does not match germline at one end; this may be a read error. This rearrangement joins TRBV3-1 to TRBJ2-7; D gene uncertain. Germline lookup yields CDR1 LGHDT and CDR2 YNNKEL (reference sequence). The CDR3 sequence is 12 residues long. The CDR3 loop reads CASSQGIYEQHF. CDR3 sequence (DNA): TGTGCCAGCAGCCAAGGGATCTACGAGCAGCACTTC.

The rearrangement joins TRBV9 to TRBJ2-2, with 7 bases matching TRBD1. V lost 2 bases and J lost 4; bases outside the gene matches: 2. The CDR3 covers 14 residues. The germline CDR1 and CDR2 sequences are SGDLS and YYNGEE. The CDR3: CASSVWDSTGELFF. The CDR3 coding sequence is TGTGCCAGCAGCGTTTGGGACAGCACCGGGGAGCTGTTTTTT.

This clonotype was detected ten times or more. The chain links TRBV5-1 to TRBJ2-1, with a possible D match to TRBD1 (7 bases). Germline V gene lookup returns CDR1 SGHRS and CDR2 YFSETQ. CDR3 length: 15 amino acids. Trimming took off 4 bases at V and 1 base at J, with 12 bases between the two ends. The CDR3 nucleotides are TGCGCCAGCAGCCCAGGGGGGAAATCCTACAATGAGCAGTTCTTC. Encoded protein: CASSPGGKSYNEQFF.

This chain connects TRBV7-9 to TRBJ1-5, with a tentative D call TRBD1 (6 bases). V was clipped by 1 base and J by 6 bases, with 10 bases between them. Germline loops: CDR1 SEHNR, CDR2 FQNEAQ (reference sequence). This CDR3 has 14 amino acids. The CDR3 loop reads CASSLDGGAQPQHF. The DNA for the CDR3 is TGTGCCAGCAGCTTAGACGGGGGGGCTCAGCCCCAGCATTTT.

The chain uses TRBV20-1 and TRBJ2-1, with D maybe TRBD2 (6 bases). The CDR3 covers 15 residues. Germline V gene data show CDR1 as DFQATT and CDR2 as SNEGSKA (reference sequence). V was pared by 6 bases and J by 0 bases, with 15 bases between. The CDR3 region is CSATVAASSYNEQFF. The CDR3 DNA sequence: TGCAGTGCCACGGTAGCGGCGAGCTCCTACAATGAGCAGTTCTTC.

This clonotype was seen a few times. The chain has TRBV20-1 and TRBJ2-5; D is undetermined. With 6 bases removed from V and 2 bases from J, the gap between germline ends came to 13 bases. The CDR3 totals 13 residues. Looked up from germline, CDR1 is DFQATT and CDR2 is SNEGSKA (reference sequence). CDR3 nucleotide sequence: TGCAGTGCCAGCAACGGTATACAAGAGACCCAGTACTTC. Translated: CSASNGIQETQYF.

The chain is built from TRBV2 and TRBJ2-7, with a possible D match to TRBD1 (5 bases). The germline CDR1 and CDR2 sequences are SNHLY and FYNNEI. V was shortened by 6 bases and J by 3 bases, with 12 bases between the two germline ends. There are 13 residues in the CDR3. This CDR3 is CASRQGANYEQYF. As DNA, the CDR3 is TGTGCCAGCAGACAAGGGGCTAACTACGAGCAGTACTTC.

This clonotype has just a few counts. V usage is TRBV25-1 and J usage is TRBJ1-2; possibly TRBD1 for D (6 bases). The germline CDR1 and CDR2 sequences are MGHDK and SYGVNS. CDR3 length: 14 amino acids. Trimming shortened V by 5 bases and J by 6 bases, and 16 bases separated the two germline ends. CDR3 loop: CASSRIGGANGYTF. CDR3 bases: TGTGCCAGCAGTCGCATCGGGGGCGCGAATGGCTACACCTTC.

This clonotype was counted only a few times. The chain links TRBV4-3 to TRBJ2-3, with D possibly matching TRBD1 (6 bases). CDR1 is LGHNA and CDR2 is YSLEER in the germline V gene. Trimming cost V 0 bases and J 2 bases, with 12 bases left between them. This CDR3 has 16 amino acids. The DNA for the CDR3 is TGCGCCAGCAGCCAAGATGGAACAGGGACCACAGATACGCAGTATTTT. It specifies CASSQDGTGTTDTQYF.

This clonotype was detected ten times or more. The chain has TRBV6-5 and TRBJ1-6; D unresolved. The CDR3 is 16 residues long. Germline V CDR1 and CDR2: MNHEY, SVGAGI. V was pared by 0 bases and J by 9 bases, with 15 bases between. The CDR3 region has the DNA TGTGCCAGCAGTTACTCCCAGACCTCTATTAGTTCACCCCTCCACTTT. Protein product: CASSYSQTSISSPLHF.

The chain couples TRBV4-3 to TRBJ2-1, with 11 bases fitting TRBD2. Germline V CDR1 and CDR2: LGHNA, YSLEER. The CDR3 consists of 17 residues. After removal of 0 bases from V and 9 bases from J, the junction contained 10 bases not matched to a gene. The CDR3: CASSQDLGLAGGGEQFF. Written as DNA, the CDR3 is TGCGCCAGCAGCCAAGATCTCGGCCTAGCGGGAGGAGGTGAGCAGTTCTTC.

This clonotype was recorded at least ten times. The chain couples TRBV19 to TRBJ1-5; 9 bases fit TRBD1. The germline CDR1 and CDR2 sequences are LNHDA and SQIVND (reference sequence). Trimming at V came to 6 bases and at J to 2 bases, leaving 14 bases not matched to a gene. This CDR3 is built from 18 residues. This chain's CDR3 is CASRTGQGGSGGNQPQHF. Written as DNA, the CDR3 is TGTGCCAGTAGGACGGGACAGGGAGGGAGCGGTGGCAATCAGCCCCAGCATTTT.

This clonotype was observed a handful of times. The chain uses TRBV5-1 and TRBJ2-1, with D perhaps TRBD2 (6 bases). The V gene's germline CDR1 is SGHRS and CDR2 YFSETQ. CDR3 size: 14 residues. The V end was cut by 5 bases, the J end by 0 bases, with 9 bases between. This CDR3 is CASSGGASYNEQFF. CDR3 DNA sequence: TGCGCCAGCAGTGGCGGGGCCTCCTACAATGAGCAGTTCTTC.

The sample holds a few counts of this clonotype. The chain couples TRBV14 to TRBJ2-2; D might be TRBD2 (5 bases). From germline, CDR1 is SGHDN and CDR2 FVKESK. With 2 bases removed from V and 7 bases from J, the gap between germline ends came to 11 bases. CDR3 length equals 14 residues. The CDR3 region is CASSQRGSDGELFF. The CDR3 nucleotides read TGTGCCAGCAGCCAAAGAGGGTCCGACGGGGAGCTGTTTTTT. The full variable domain, rest sourced from reference TRBV14 and TRBJ2-2, is EAGVTQFPSHSVIEKGQTVTLRCDPISGHDNLYWYRRVMGKEIKFLLHFVKESKQDESGMPNNRFLAERTGGTYSTLKVQPAELEDSGVYFCASSQRGSDGELFFGEGSRLTVL.

This clonotype was counted a few times. V usage is TRBV7-2 and J usage is TRBJ1-5, with 11 bases fitting TRBD1. The junction had 4 bases not matched to a gene; V was cut back by 4 bases and J by 5 bases. The germline V gene encodes CDR1 SGHTA and CDR2 FQGNSA. This CDR3 contains 15 residues. The CDR3 here is CASSWTGGEYQPQHF. The CDR3 coding sequence is TGTGCCAGCAGCTGGACAGGGGGCGAATATCAGCCCCAGCATTTT. Full variable domain (outside the CDR3, taken from reference TRBV7-2 and TRBJ1-5): GAGVSQSPSNKVTEKGKDVELRCDPISGHTALYWYRQSLGQGLEFLIYFQGNSAPDKSGLPSDRFSAERTGGSVSTLTIQRTQQEDSAVYLCASSWTGGEYQPQHFGDGTRLSIL.

There are a few counts of this clonotype. V usage is TRBV4-3 and J usage is TRBJ2-7; D unclear. The V and J ends lost 3 bases and 2 bases respectively, with 11 bases between them. Germline V gene sequence: CDR1 LGHNA, CDR2 YSLEER. CDR3 length: 14 amino acids. In DNA form, the CDR3 reads TGCGCCAGCAGCCAGGCACTCGCGGCCTACGAGCAGTACTTC. Amino acid sequence: CASSQALAAYEQYF.

This clonotype was seen a few times. DNA of the CDR3: TGTGCCAGCAGCTTGGTAGCGGGGATGAACACCGGGGAGCTGTTTTTT. Translated: CASSLVAGMNTGELFF. This sequence joins TRBV7-9 and TRBJ2-2; 8 bases are a match to TRBD2. The V gene end was trimmed by 3 bases and the J gene end by 1 base; junction bases not matched to a gene: 4. The CDR3 contains 16 residues. Germline-derived CDR1 and CDR2 are SEHNR and FQNEAQ (reference sequence).

The V call is TRBV2, the J call TRBJ2-7; D is unclear. Per germline, CDR1 SNHLY and CDR2 FYNNEI. V lost 2 bases to trimming and J lost 4 bases, with 9 bases between them. The CDR3 spans 13 residues. The CDR3 sequence: CASSESAKYEQYF. CDR3 bases: TGTGCCAGCAGTGAATCCGCAAAGTACGAGCAGTACTTC.